This passage covers 25 T cell receptor beta chains from one sample sequenced in a study of PD-L1 blockade in urothelial cancer. Method: immunoSEQ multiplex PCR; TCRdb's copy keeps in-frame clones and lacks some. This table has roughly 74,000 clones, 87% appearing once. The starting material was PBMCs, obtained around atezolizumab (anti-PD-L1) treatment. These receptor sequences come from a woman in her 70s with urothelial cancer.

The rearrangement joins TRBV2 to TRBJ1-4, with 11 bases aligning to TRBD1. The junction had 2 bases not matched to a gene; V was cut back by 4 bases and J by 4 bases. CDR1 SNHLY and CDR2 FYNNEI come from the germline V gene. The CDR3 has 15 amino acids. The CDR3 nucleotides are TGTGCCAGCAGTGCGGGACAGGGGGTTAATGAAAAACTGTTTTTT. This codes for CASSAGQGVNEKLFF.

This clone qualifies as medium-sized (0.01 to 0.1%). V is TRBV5-1 and J is TRBJ2-7; TRBD2 agrees at 11 bases. Unmatched junction bases numbered 6, after V lost 7 bases and J lost 0 bases. This CDR3 has 15 amino acids. In germline, CDR1 is SGHRS, CDR2 YFSETQ. The CDR3 bases are TGCGCCAGCCGACGTAGCGGGGGGGACTCCTACGAGCAGTACTTC. It yields the protein CASRRSGGDSYEQYF.

The genes are TRBV30 and TRBJ1-4; 8 bases fit TRBD1. Germline V gene lookup returns CDR1 GTSNPN and CDR2 SVGIG (reference sequence). After removal of 2 bases from V and 2 bases from J, the junction contained 7 bases not matched to a gene. The CDR3 has 16 amino acids. The CDR3: CAWSPSGGWTNEKLFF. In DNA form, the CDR3 reads TGTGCCTGGAGTCCGTCAGGGGGCTGGACTAATGAAAAACTGTTTTTT. Complete variable domain (other parts from reference TRBV30 and TRBJ1-4): SQTIHQWPATLVQPVGSPLSLECTVEGTSNPNLYWYRQAAGRGLQLLFYSVGIGQISSEVPQNLSASRPQDRQFILSSKKLLLSDSGFYLCAWSPSGGWTNEKLFFGSGTQLSVL.

The chain recombines TRBV18 with TRBJ1-1, with D possibly being TRBD1 (5 bases). Trimming took 3 bases from V and 1 from J, leaving 12 bases between them. Germline assignment: CDR1 KGHSH and CDR2 LQKENI. The CDR3 loop spans 15 amino acids. Here the CDR3 reads CASSPYRGRNTEAFF. The CDR3 coding sequence is TGTGCCAGCTCACCTTATCGGGGGAGGAACACTGAAGCTTTCTTT.

CDR3 loop: CASSPLPLSYEQYF. DNA for the CDR3: TGCGCCAGCAGCCCACTGCCCTTATCCTACGAGCAGTACTTC. V usage is TRBV5-1 and J usage is TRBJ2-7; D is ambiguous. The ends were cut back, 4 bases at V and 1 base at J, with 12 bases in the middle. CDR3 length equals 14 residues. The germline gives CDR1 SGHRS, CDR2 YFSETQ.

The V and J genes are TRBV27 and TRBJ1-1, with unresolved D. The CDR3 has 16 amino acids. Trimming pared 6 bases from V and 1 base from J, leaving 18 bases between. Germline CDR1 is MNHEY and CDR2 is SMNVEV (reference sequence). The CDR3 protein is CASSQIPLRSNTEAFF. The CDR3 coding sequence is TGTGCCAGCAGCCAAATACCGTTACGGTCGAACACTGAAGCTTTCTTT.

V is TRBV29-1 and J is TRBJ2-3, with TRBD1 matching over 9 bases. Unmatched junction bases numbered 11, after V lost 0 bases and J lost 1 base. Looked up from germline, CDR1 is SQVTM and CDR2 is ANQGSEA. The CDR3 extends over 18 amino acids. In DNA, the CDR3 is TGCAGCGTTGAAGAAATTTACGGACAGGGGAGAGGCACAGATACGCAGTATTTT. Protein product: CSVEEIYGQGRGTDTQYF.

The chain recombines TRBV19 with TRBJ1-1, with 7 bases aligning to TRBD1. The junction had 7 bases not matched to a gene; V was cut back by 5 bases and J by 1 base. Germline V CDR1 and CDR2: LNHDA, SQIVND (reference sequence). The length of the CDR3 is 15 residues. DNA of the CDR3: TGTGCCAGTAGTGACTCCGGGACAGCGAACACTGAAGCTTTCTTT. Protein: CASSDSGTANTEAFF.

This chain links TRBV5-6 with TRBJ1-2; D remains ambiguous. Germline V gene data show CDR1 as SGHDT and CDR2 as YYEEEE. This CDR3 region has 15 residues. The V gene lost 1 base and the J gene lost 8 bases, with 18 bases spanning the gap. The CDR3 DNA reads as TGTGCCAGCAGCTTGAGGTCGGTGGGAGGGAACGGCTACACCTTC. As protein: CASSLRSVGGNGYTF.

The rearrangement links TRBV5-1 to TRBJ2-7; unclear D gene. Trimming stripped 0 bases from V and 8 bases from J, with 9 bases between. Per germline, CDR1 SGHRS and CDR2 YFSETQ. The CDR3 is 12 amino acids. Here the CDR3 DNA reads TGCGCCAGCAGCTTGGTTTCAGAAAAGCAGTACTTC. Protein sequence: CASSLVSEKQYF.

The V gene is TRBV5-1, the J gene TRBJ2-3; 12 bases fit TRBD2. This CDR3 has 15 residues. CDR1 SGHRS and CDR2 YFSETQ come from the germline V gene. Trimming removed 0 bases from V and 4 bases from J; junction bases left unmatched: 0. The CDR3 here is CASSLGTSGADTQYF. Here the CDR3 DNA reads TGCGCCAGCAGCTTGGGGACTAGCGGGGCAGATACGCAGTATTTT.

The chain has TRBV5-1 and TRBJ2-7, with 7 bases that match TRBD1. The CDR3 contains 16 residues. The V and J ends lost 4 bases and 2 bases, in that order; junction bases with no gene match: 12. CDR1 and CDR2 (germline): SGHRS, YFSETQ. CDR3: CASSETQGDRPYEQYF. In nucleotides, the CDR3 is TGCGCCAGCAGCGAGACTCAGGGGGACAGACCCTACGAGCAGTACTTC.

This chain links TRBV5-1 with TRBJ2-2; 11 bases align to TRBD1. CDR3 length: 16 amino acids. V gave up 3 bases and J gave up 4 bases; unmatched junction bases: 5. Germline CDR1 reads SGHRS; CDR2 reads YFSETQ. The CDR3 spells CASSYRDRGSTGELFF. CDR3 DNA sequence: TGCGCCAGCAGCTACCGGGACAGGGGGAGCACCGGGGAGCTGTTTTTT.

This clone was picked up one time. This chain uses TRBV2 with TRBJ2-3; the match to TRBD2 covers 12 bases. The CDR3 is made up of 17 amino acids. Unmatched junction bases numbered 12, after V lost 5 bases and J lost 6 bases. Germline-derived CDR1 and CDR2 are SNHLY and FYNNEI. The CDR3 loop is CASSPPWLAGGADTQYF. The CDR3 DNA sequence: TGTGCCAGCAGTCCCCCTTGGCTAGCGGGAGGGGCGGATACGCAGTATTTT.

The genes are TRBV29-1 and TRBJ2-3; possible D gene TRBD2, 5 bases. The CDR3 runs 13 residues. V lost 2 bases and J 2 bases, leaving 8 bases between the germline ends. CDR1 and CDR2 from the germline V gene are SQVTM and ANQGSEA. The CDR3 here is CSVESTNTDTQYF. In DNA form, the CDR3 reads TGCAGCGTTGAATCGACTAACACAGATACGCAGTATTTT.

The chain recombines TRBV6-6 with TRBJ2-7; 9 bases are a match to TRBD1. Germline CDR1 and CDR2: MNHNY and SVGAGI (reference sequence). The CDR3 covers 15 residues. With V trimmed by 2 bases and J by 3 bases, 5 bases remained unmatched. The CDR3 region is CASSYGGTGLYEQYF. The CDR3 DNA reads TGTGCCAGCAGTTACGGGGGGACAGGGCTCTACGAGCAGTACTTC.

V and J are TRBV7-9 and TRBJ2-1; D gene uncertain. Germline loops: CDR1 SEHNR, CDR2 FQNEAQ (reference sequence). The CDR3 length is 12 residues. V dropped 0 bases and J dropped 8 bases, with 5 bases sitting between them. The CDR3: CASSLAQDEQFF. DNA for the CDR3: TGTGCCAGCAGCTTAGCGCAGGATGAGCAGTTCTTC.

The rearrangement joins TRBV2 to TRBJ2-1; 7 bases align to TRBD1. Looked up from germline, CDR1 is SNHLY and CDR2 is FYNNEI. J lost 8 bases, V lost 7 bases, and 11 bases had no gene match. CDR3 length: 14 residues. CDR3 sequence reads: CASITDRFADEQFF. CDR3 sequence (DNA): TGTGCCAGCATTACGGACAGGTTCGCCGATGAGCAGTTCTTC.

This chain uses TRBV7-2 with TRBJ2-7; TRBD2 matches at 14 bases. J lost 2 bases, V lost 5 bases, and 11 bases had no gene match. Germline V lookup: CDR1 SGHTA, CDR2 FQGNSA. The CDR3 has 18 amino acids. The DNA for the CDR3 is TGTGCCAGCAGCCAGAAACCGGGACTAGCGGGGGTGCCCTACGAGCAGTACTTC. Amino acids: CASSQKPGLAGVPYEQYF. The full variable domain, with the rest looked up from reference TRBV7-2 and TRBJ2-7, is GAGVSQSPSNKVTEKGKDVELRCDPISGHTALYWYRQSLGQGLEFLIYFQGNSAPDKSGLPSDRFSAERTGGSVSTLTIQRTQQEDSAVYLCASSQKPGLAGVPYEQYFGPGTRLTVT.

The V gene is TRBV10-3, the J gene TRBJ2-2; D is possibly TRBD1 (5 bases). This CDR3 has 15 residues. Trimming left V 4 bases short and J 2 bases short, with 11 bases between. Germline V gene data show CDR1 as ENHRY and CDR2 as SYGVKD. The DNA of the CDR3 is TGTGCCATCAGTGGTTTGACAGTTAACACCGGGGAGCTGTTTTTT. Residues: CAISGLTVNTGELFF.

The chain links TRBV4-2 to TRBJ2-2; a possible D gene is TRBD1 (6 bases). Germline V CDR1 and CDR2: LGHNA, YNFKEQ. The CDR3 consists of 16 residues. V dropped 0 bases and J dropped 7 bases, with 15 bases sitting between them. CDR3 loop: CASSQDRHRAGGELFF. The DNA for the CDR3 is TGTGCCAGCAGCCAAGATCGGCACAGGGCCGGCGGGGAGCTGTTTTTT.

This clone was found once. This chain links TRBV5-1 with TRBJ1-1; 9 nucleotides align to TRBD1. Germline CDR1 SGHRS, CDR2 YFSETQ. The CDR3 covers 15 residues. The V and J ends lost 4 bases and 6 bases, in that order; junction bases with no gene match: 10. CDR3 sequence reads: CASSPGTGSGAEAFF. CDR3 coding DNA: TGCGCCAGCAGCCCCGGGACAGGGAGTGGCGCTGAAGCTTTCTTT.

The chain carries TRBV5-6 and TRBJ2-5; 7 positions agree with TRBD1. Unmatched junction bases numbered 4, after V lost 3 bases and J lost 2 bases. The CDR3 totals 14 residues. Looked up from germline, CDR1 is SGHDT and CDR2 is YYEEEE. The CDR3: CASSYPGGQETQYF. CDR3 nucleotides: TGTGCCAGCAGCTACCCAGGGGGACAAGAGACCCAGTACTTC.

The chain links TRBV13 to TRBJ2-3; 13 bases fit TRBD2. The CDR3 is made up of 21 amino acids. Germline V CDR1 and CDR2: PRHDT, FYEKMQ (reference sequence). The V and J ends lost 5 bases and 2 bases, in that order; junction bases with no gene match: 19. CDR3 DNA: TGTGCCAGCAGCGGATTCCAGGGACTAGCGGGAACACAGCAGGTCACAGATACGCAGTATTTT. This gives the protein CASSGFQGLAGTQQVTDTQYF.

This clone occurred many times. The chain employs TRBV4-1 and TRBJ1-4; D possibly corresponds to TRBD1 (6 bases). Trimming removed 0 bases from V and 7 bases from J, with 15 bases in between. This CDR3 is 16 amino acids long. Germline-derived CDR1 and CDR2 are MGHRA and YSYEKL. The CDR3 sequence is CASSQDQQGKGEKLFF. CDR3 in DNA: TGCGCCAGCAGCCAAGATCAACAGGGAAAGGGTGAAAAACTGTTTTTT.